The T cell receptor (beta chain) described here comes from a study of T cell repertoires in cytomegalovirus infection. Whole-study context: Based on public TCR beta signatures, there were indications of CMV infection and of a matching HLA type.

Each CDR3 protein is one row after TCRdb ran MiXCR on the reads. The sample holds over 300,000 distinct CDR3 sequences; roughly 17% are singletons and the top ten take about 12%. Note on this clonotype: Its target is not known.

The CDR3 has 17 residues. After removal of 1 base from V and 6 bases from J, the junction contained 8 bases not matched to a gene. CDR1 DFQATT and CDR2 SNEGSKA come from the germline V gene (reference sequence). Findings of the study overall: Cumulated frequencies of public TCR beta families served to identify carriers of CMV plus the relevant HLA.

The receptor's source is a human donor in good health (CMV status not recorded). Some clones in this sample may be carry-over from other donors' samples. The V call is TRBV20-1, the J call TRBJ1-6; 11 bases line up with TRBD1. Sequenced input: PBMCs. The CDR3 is CSARAPGTGGSNSPLHF. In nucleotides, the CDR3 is TGCAGTGCTAGAGCCCCGGGGACAGGGGGAAGTAATTCACCCCTCCACTTT.